This TCR beta chain is from a study of cytotoxic CD8 clonotypes in ibrutinib-treated CLL. Study-level background: Responses comprised around 24 partial and 2 complete; at median roughly 66 months, about 14 remained remitted and some 12 progressed.

Study-level results: T-cell clonality at baseline went above that of age-matched healthy donors and rose and fell with circulating CD8+ T-cell counts. At ibrutinib response, clonality increased, and at progression it declined back toward baseline.

This clone was seen more than once but under ten times. What it binds is unknown. With 0 bases removed from V and 0 bases from J, the gap between germline ends came to 12 bases. The CDR3 loop spans 17 amino acids. Per the germline V gene, CDR1 is ENHRY and CDR2 is SYGVKD. Depth targeted 1 in 200,000 to 1 in 1 million T cells, averaging 10x coverage per clonotype. TCRdb keeps only in-frame clones here, not all; method: immunoSEQ multiplex PCR. The sample lists 30,000 to 35,000 clones, about 70% seen once, with about 27% in the top ten. The V gene is TRBV10-3, the J gene TRBJ2-1, with a possible D match to TRBD2 (6 bases). The clonotype was recovered from a human donor with chronic lymphocytic leukemia. Here the sequenced sample was PBMCs, taken before ibrutinib treatment. The chain's CDR3 is CAISESVGGSSYNEQFF. The CDR3 nucleotides are TGTGCCATCAGTGAGTCTGTGGGAGGCAGCTCCTACAATGAGCAGTTCTTC.